One T cell receptor (beta chain) is described in this entry. What it binds is not known. The sample comes from a study of identical twins. Broader study findings: Twins shared beta out-of-frame sequences in excess, but this excess was weaker.

TCRdb used MiXCR to reprocess the 5' RACE reads, holding one entry per CDR3 protein. The repertoire includes approximately 210,000 distinct CDR3 sequences, over 5% of them detected once, and approximately 14% sits in the top ten. CDR1 SQVTM and CDR2 ANQGSEA come from the germline V gene. Trimming took off 6 bases at V and 6 bases at J, with 11 bases between the two ends. The CDR3 has 11 amino acids. The same specimen was also included in a second study, on T cells expressing NK-cell markers. This second report adds: Source material for TCR beta repertoires consisted of sorted CD3+CD56+NKG2C+, CD3+CD56+NKG2C- and CD3+CD56-NKG2C+ T cells. Several experiments added an anti-gamma-delta TCR antibody to sort only alpha-beta TCR T cells.

The TCR sequence derives from a woman between 18 and 30 years old in good health. Sequenced input: CD8+ T cells sorted from blood. The V call is TRBV29-1, the J call TRBJ1-2; D call uncertain. The DNA for the CDR3 is TGCAGCGTCCCGGACGGTCATGGCTACACCTTC. Protein: CSVPDGHGYTF.